The 31 T cell receptor beta chains in this list originate from one sample, sequenced in a study of T cell repertoires in cytomegalovirus infection. In TCRdb, the reads were re-called with MiXCR into one record per CDR3 protein. Among around 440,000 distinct CDR3 sequences listed, around 10% were seen once. The sequencing input was PBMCs. The receptor source for this set is a human donor in good health (CMV status not recorded). Some clones in this sample may be carry-over from other donors' samples.

This clonotype has ten or more counts. CDR3 coding DNA: TGTGCCAGCAGCCGTAGTGGGGACACTGAAGCTTTCTTT. It specifies CASSRSGDTEAFF. V and J are TRBV7-3 and TRBJ1-1, with D unclear. This CDR3 contains 13 residues. V gave up 5 bases and J gave up 3 bases, with 10 bases separating them. Germline CDR1 and CDR2: SGHTA and FQGTGA. Filled out from reference TRBV7-3 and TRBJ1-1, the complete variable domain reads GAGVSQTPSNKVTEKGKYVELRCDPISGHTALYWYRQSLGQGPEFLIYFQGTGAADDSGLPNDRFFAVRPEGSVSTLKIQRTERGDSAVYLCASSRSGDTEAFFGQGTRLTVV.

This clonotype was observed a few times. The chain has TRBV19 and TRBJ1-1; D ambiguous. Germline CDR1 LNHDA, CDR2 SQIVND (reference sequence). The CDR3 runs to 14 residues. Trimming shortened V by 5 bases and J by 4 bases, and 14 bases separated the two germline ends. The CDR3 sequence is CASSRQKGFTEAFF. In DNA form, the CDR3 reads TGTGCCAGTAGTCGGCAGAAGGGTTTCACTGAAGCTTTCTTT. The whole variable domain, filled in from reference TRBV19 and TRBJ1-1, reads DGGITQSPKYLFRKEGQNVTLSCEQNLNHDAMYWYRQDPGQGLRLIYYSQIVNDFQKGDIAEGYSVSREKKESFPLTVTSAQKNPTAFYLCASSRQKGFTEAFFGQGTRLTVV.

At least ten counts were recorded for this clonotype. The CDR3 loop is CASSLWPGQPQHF. The CDR3 DNA reads TGTGCCAGCAGCTTATGGCCGGGTCAGCCCCAGCATTTT. The chain joins TRBV7-2 to TRBJ1-5; D unresolved. The germline CDR1 and CDR2 sequences are SGHTA and FQGNSA. The CDR3 has 13 amino acids. V shed 2 bases and J shed 6 bases, with 8 bases lying between them.

In its sample, this clonotype was seen many times. The chain has TRBV11-2 and TRBJ1-3; no reliable D call. The CDR3 spans 15 residues. Germline CDR1 and CDR2: SGHAT and FQNNGV. Trimming took 5 bases from V and 2 from J, leaving 13 bases between them. The CDR3 bases are TGTGCCAGCAGCCCCGACGGGGAACCTGGAAACACCATATATTTT. Translation: CASSPDGEPGNTIYF.

The rearrangement links TRBV2 to TRBJ2-5; TRBD2 is a possible D gene (6 bases). Germline V lookup: CDR1 SNHLY, CDR2 FYNNEI. Trimming left V 5 bases short and J 2 bases short, with 15 bases between. The CDR3 totals 15 residues. The CDR3 loop reads CASSFEEGNQETQYF. DNA of the CDR3: TGTGCCAGCAGTTTCGAGGAGGGGAATCAAGAGACCCAGTACTTC.

Many counts were recorded for this clonotype. The rearrangement links TRBV14 to TRBJ1-5, with D unresolved. CDR1 SGHDN and CDR2 FVKESK come from the germline V gene. This CDR3 is 17 amino acids long. V lost 0 bases and J lost 0, with 12 bases in between. The CDR3 region is CASSQEGSEYSNQPQHF. In nucleotides, the CDR3 is TGTGCCAGCAGCCAAGAGGGCAGTGAGTATAGCAATCAGCCCCAGCATTTT.

The chain carries TRBV20-1 and TRBJ1-6; TRBD1 matches at 7 bases. Germline values: CDR1 DFQATT, CDR2 SNEGSKA (reference sequence). This CDR3 region has 16 residues. V dropped 1 base and J dropped 9; count of bases not matched to a gene: 12. The CDR3 reads CSARVSLTGLTSPLHF. The DNA for the CDR3 is TGCAGTGCTAGAGTATCTCTGACAGGGCTAACTTCACCCCTCCACTTT.

This clonotype was counted at least ten times. The chain joins TRBV7-2 to TRBJ2-1, with 7 bases lining up with TRBD2. V was pared by 7 bases and J by 4 bases, with 16 bases of the junction left unmatched. The CDR3 runs to 17 residues. Looked up from germline, CDR1 is SGHTA and CDR2 is FQGNSA. CDR3 in DNA: TGTGCCAGCACCGCTCCGAGAGGGCGGGAGACTTACAATGAGCAGTTCTTC. It translates to CASTAPRGRETYNEQFF.

This rearrangement joins TRBV29-1 to TRBJ2-1; 10 bases fit TRBD2. The J call is in doubt because the DNA end fits TRBJ2-7 better. The germline V gene has CDR1 SQVTM and CDR2 ANQGSEA. The CDR3 covers 15 residues. CDR3 amino acids: CSVEPPSGRTGEQYF. In nucleotides, the CDR3 is TGCAGCGTTGAACCTCCTAGCGGGAGAACGGGTGAGCAGTACTTC.

This clonotype was recorded at least ten times. V is TRBV7-3 and J is TRBJ2-1, with a tentative D call TRBD1 (6 bases). The germline V gene has CDR1 SGHTA and CDR2 FQGTGA. This CDR3 has 16 amino acids. The V and J ends lost 5 bases and 0 bases respectively, with 14 bases between them. The CDR3 coding sequence is TGTGCCAGCAGCCAACTCGGACAGAACTCCTACAATGAGCAGTTCTTC. Encoded protein: CASSQLGQNSYNEQFF.

Regarding this clonotype: Just one base apart from a much larger clone, this may be a read error. The V and J genes are TRBV10-3 and TRBJ2-1, with TRBD1 as a possible D gene (6 bases). The CDR3 spans 11 residues. Germline V gives CDR1 ENHRY, CDR2 SYGVKD. V was pared by 5 bases and J by 8 bases, with 7 bases between. The CDR3 nucleotides are TGTGCCATCAGTAAGGGGGATGAGCAGTTCTTC. Amino acid sequence: CAISKGDEQFF.

Ten or more counts support this clonotype. V usage is TRBV12-3 or TRBV12-4 and J usage is TRBJ2-5, with 8 bases lining up with TRBD1. The J segment lost 4 bases and the V segment lost 3 bases, leaving 1 base of the junction unmatched. The CDR3 has 13 residues. For the CDR3, the DNA is TGTGCCAGCAGTTTTACAGGGGGAGAGACCCAGTACTTC. Encoded protein: CASSFTGGETQYF.

This clonotype was counted ten times or more. The V gene is TRBV20-1, the J gene TRBJ1-3; D remains unclear. The CDR3 runs 14 residues. Germline-derived CDR1 and CDR2 are DFQATT and SNEGSKA (reference sequence). The V end was cut by 5 bases, the J end by 4 bases, with 15 bases between. The CDR3 loop is CSAFLDARGNTIYF. The CDR3 nucleotides read TGCAGTGCTTTCCTCGACGCAAGGGGAAACACCATATATTTT.

Many counts were recorded for this clonotype. This chain links TRBV12-5 with TRBJ1-5; the match to TRBD1 covers 7 bases. The CDR3 runs 15 residues. Germline V gene sequence: CDR1 LGHNT, CDR2 FRNRAP. Trimming at V came to 1 base and at J to 5 bases, leaving 5 bases not matched to a gene. This chain's CDR3 is CASGLEGTAYQPQHF. The DNA for the CDR3 is TGTGCTAGTGGTTTGGAAGGGACAGCCTATCAGCCCCAGCATTTT.

This clonotype was detected many times. V usage is TRBV27 and J usage is TRBJ2-5; 7 bases are shared with TRBD2. Germline values: CDR1 MNHEY, CDR2 SMNVEV (reference sequence). V dropped 1 base and J dropped 5; count of bases not matched to a gene: 10. The CDR3 covers 16 residues. Written as DNA, the CDR3 is TGTGCCAGCAGTTTATGGGGCGGGGGACCGGAGGAGACCCAGTACTTC. Translated, it gives CASSLWGGGPEETQYF.

The chain employs TRBV27 and TRBJ2-7; D perhaps matches TRBD1 (5 bases). The CDR3 contains 14 residues. Trimming removed 3 bases at V and 4 bases at J, with 13 bases between. In germline, CDR1 is MNHEY, CDR2 SMNVEV (reference sequence). The CDR3 DNA follows: TGTGCCAGCAGTTTCTCTCCTCAGGGATACGAGCAGTACTTC. Translated: CASSFSPQGYEQYF.

For this clonotype: One base away lies a much larger clone, so this may be a sequencing read error. As the CDR3 is not closed by the conserved phenylalanine or tryptophan, this likely results from a read error. The chain carries TRBV27 and TRBJ2-5, with TRBD2 matching 12 bases. The J segment lost 5 bases and the V segment lost 5 bases, leaving 6 bases of the junction unmatched. The germline V gene encodes CDR1 MNHEY and CDR2 SMNVEV (reference sequence). The CDR3 has 15 amino acids. The CDR3: CASSASGRAWETQYL. DNA for the CDR3: TGTGCCAGCAGTGCTAGCGGGAGGGCCTGGGAGACCCAGTACCTC.

This clonotype was picked up many times. V is TRBV5-5 and J is TRBJ1-5, with D maybe TRBD1 (5 bases). Deletions cut 0 bases from V and 6 bases from J, with 13 bases between. The CDR3 is made up of 15 amino acids. The germline V gene has CDR1 SGHKS and CDR2 YYEKEE (reference sequence). The CDR3 sequence is CASSLAVGQTQPQHF. The DNA for the CDR3 is TGTGCCAGCAGCTTGGCCGTGGGGCAGACTCAGCCCCAGCATTTT.

Many counts were recorded for this clonotype. V usage is TRBV20-1 and J usage is TRBJ1-5, with 7 bases fitting TRBD1. From germline, CDR1 is DFQATT and CDR2 SNEGSKA (reference sequence). V gave up 2 bases and J gave up 0 bases; unmatched junction bases: 4. This CDR3 region has 15 residues. Here the CDR3 DNA reads TGCAGTGCTAGACGACAGGGCCATAGCAATCAGCCCCAGCATTTT. Translating gives CSARRQGHSNQPQHF.

The sample holds many counts of this clonotype. This chain links TRBV10-3 with TRBJ2-7, with D possibly matching TRBD2 (5 bases). This CDR3 has 12 residues. Germline V gene data show CDR1 as ENHRY and CDR2 as SYGVKD. V lost 6 bases, J lost 1 base, and 7 bases lay in between. DNA of the CDR3: TGTGCCATCAGGAGGGAATCCTACGAGCAGTACTTC. Its translation is CAIRRESYEQYF.

This clonotype was recorded at least ten times. The chain links TRBV7-9 to TRBJ2-7; D may be TRBD2 (6 bases). Trimming pared 4 bases from V and 2 bases from J, leaving 15 bases between. The CDR3 has 15 amino acids. Germline V gives CDR1 SEHNR, CDR2 FQNEAQ (reference sequence). The chain's CDR3 is CASSSVPSEAYEQYF. The CDR3 DNA sequence: TGTGCCAGCAGCTCTGTTCCTAGCGAAGCCTACGAGCAGTACTTC.

This clonotype was observed many times. This sequence joins TRBV7-9 and TRBJ2-4, with D tentatively TRBD2 (7 bases). The CDR3 extends over 17 amino acids. The V gene lost 2 bases and the J gene lost 0 bases, with 14 bases spanning the gap. Per the germline V gene, CDR1 is SEHNR and CDR2 is FQNEAQ (reference sequence). In DNA form, the CDR3 reads TGTGCCAGCAGCTTATTCGGGGGGCAAATAGCCAAAAACATTCAGTACTTC. Translating it yields CASSLFGGQIAKNIQYF.

This clonotype came up a few times. The chain carries TRBV20-1 and TRBJ2-1; 9 bases are a match to TRBD1. CDR1 and CDR2 (germline): DFQATT, SNEGSKA (reference sequence). The junction had 15 bases not matched to a gene; V was cut back by 6 bases and J by 9 bases. This CDR3 is 15 amino acids long. The CDR3 protein is CSAPQATGGLIEQFF. The CDR3 DNA sequence: TGCAGTGCGCCTCAAGCGACAGGGGGGCTGATTGAGCAGTTCTTC.

The V gene is TRBV6-5, the J gene TRBJ1-1; 7 bases match TRBD1. Germline V gene data show CDR1 as MNHEY and CDR2 as SVGAGI. The junction had 8 bases not matched to a gene; V was cut back by 6 bases and J by 7 bases. The CDR3 is made up of 13 amino acids. CDR3 in amino acids: CASRVRGMHEAFF. CDR3 coding DNA: TGTGCCAGCAGAGTCAGGGGGATGCATGAAGCTTTCTTT.

The sample holds many counts of this clonotype. The rearrangement uses TRBV7-9 and TRBJ1-3; D remains unclear. V lost 5 bases, J lost 8 bases, and 13 bases lay in between. Germline loops: CDR1 SEHNR, CDR2 FQNEAQ (reference sequence). CDR3 length: 13 residues. The CDR3 sequence: CASSRREDDTIYF. The CDR3 DNA follows: TGTGCCAGCAGCCGGAGGGAGGATGACACCATATATTTT.

The table lists this clonotype with many counts. V gene TRBV7-9 combines with J gene TRBJ1-1; D is ambiguous. The CDR3 contains 12 residues. V gave up 5 bases and J gave up 1 base, with 5 bases separating them. Germline V gene data show CDR1 as SEHNR and CDR2 as FQNEAQ (reference sequence). In DNA form, the CDR3 reads TGTGCCAGCAGCATAGAGAACACTGAAGCTTTCTTT. It translates to CASSIENTEAFF. The full variable domain, completed using reference TRBV7-9 and TRBJ1-1, is DTGVSQNPRHKITKRGQNVTFRCDPISEHNRLYWYRQTLGQGPEFLTYFQNEAQLEKSRLLSDRFSAERPKGSFSTLEIQRTEQGDSAMYLCASSIENTEAFFGQGTRLTVV.

This clonotype was counted at least ten times. The V call is TRBV7-6, the J call TRBJ1-5; weak D call: TRBD1 (5 bases). Germline CDR1 is SGHVS and CDR2 is FNYEAQ. V lost 8 bases to trimming and J lost 7 bases, with 18 bases between them. CDR3 size: 14 residues. CDR3 DNA: TGTGCCAGCGCTCGAGGCAGGGTCGACCAGCCCCAGCATTTT. The encoded protein is CASARGRVDQPQHF.

As concerns this clonotype: A much bigger clone sits one base away, suggesting this may be a read error. The CDR3 loop is CSAQPGAPRNKKLFF. The DNA of the CDR3 is TGCAGTGCCCAGCCGGGGGCACCCCGTAATAAAAAACTGTTTTTT. This rearrangement joins TRBV20-1 to TRBJ1-4; TRBD1 might be the D (6 bases). The CDR3 length is 15 residues. In germline, CDR1 is DFQATT, CDR2 SNEGSKA (reference sequence).

This clonotype has more than one count but fewer than ten. The chain links TRBV6-5 to TRBJ1-4; tentatively, D is TRBD1 (5 bases). V was cut by 5 bases and J by 7 bases, with 11 bases left in between. The CDR3 consists of 13 residues. Germline CDR1 reads MNHEY; CDR2 reads SVGAGI. The CDR3 DNA reads TGTGCCAGCAGTCAGTGGGACTTTGAAAAACTGTTTTTT. It is translated as CASSQWDFEKLFF.

This clonotype was picked up many times. The chain combines TRBV6-5 with TRBJ2-7; D gene ambiguous. V lost 6 bases and J 2 bases, leaving 14 bases between the germline ends. Germline CDR1 reads MNHEY; CDR2 reads SVGAGI. The CDR3 runs 14 residues. CDR3 in DNA: TGTGCCAGCAGATCTGTGAGCTACACCTACGAGCAGTACTTC. Encoded protein: CASRSVSYTYEQYF.

V and J are TRBV4-2 and TRBJ1-6; no reliable D call. The V end was cut by 0 bases, the J end by 5 bases, with 14 bases between. The CDR3 contains 17 residues. The germline gives CDR1 LGHNA, CDR2 YNFKEQ. The CDR3 DNA follows: TGTGCCAGCAGCCAAGATCTTGACGGACGGCATAATTCACCCCTCCACTTT. Protein product: CASSQDLDGRHNSPLHF.